These 27 T cell receptor beta chains share one sample of origin, sequenced in a study of blood T cell repertoires in COVID-19. Here immunoSEQ multiplex PCR was the method, and the copy in TCRdb shows in-frame clones only, minus some. The table shows 270,000 or so clones, with more than 75% occurring only once. Sequenced: PBMCs or T cells enriched from blood (not recorded which). These receptors were obtained from a woman aged 45-59 years who had been exposed to COVID-19.

V is TRBV6-5 and J is TRBJ1-2, with D maybe TRBD1 (5 bases). CDR3 length: 13 amino acids. Germline V lookup: CDR1 MNHEY, CDR2 SVGAGI. The V and J ends lost 7 bases and 2 bases respectively, with 11 bases between them. The CDR3 spells CASNGGGNYGYTF. The DNA of the CDR3 is TGTGCCAGCAACGGGGGAGGGAACTATGGCTACACCTTC.

V gene TRBV19 combines with J gene TRBJ2-7; TRBD1 aligns across 7 bases. Germline-derived CDR1 and CDR2 are LNHDA and SQIVND (reference sequence). V dropped 5 bases and J dropped 1; count of bases not matched to a gene: 5. The CDR3 contains 14 residues. Here the CDR3 DNA reads TGTGCCAGTAGTCCTGGGGACAGTTCCTACGAGCAGTACTTC. It encodes CASSPGDSSYEQYF.

The table lists this clone with a count of one. The genes are TRBV29-1 and TRBJ2-1; D gene uncertain. The CDR3 is 15 amino acids. Germline CDR1 reads SQVTM; CDR2 reads ANQGSEA. Between the trimmed V and J ends, which lost 7 bases and 4 bases, there was a span of 20 bases. CDR3 region: CSGTVVSRGYNEQFF. The CDR3 DNA reads TGCAGCGGAACCGTTGTTTCCCGAGGATACAATGAGCAGTTCTTC.

The gene calls are TRBV7-9 and TRBJ1-1; D ambiguous. The V gene's germline CDR1 is SEHNR and CDR2 FQNEAQ (reference sequence). CDR3 length: 11 residues. V was pared by 5 bases and J by 7 bases, with 8 bases between. CDR3 bases: TGTGCCAGCAGCCCTCAGATTGAAGCTTTCTTT. Its translation: CASSPQIEAFF.

This clone was detected only a few times. The chain recombines TRBV6-5 with TRBJ2-7, with a weak D call TRBD2 (6 bases). The CDR3 length is 13 residues. Between the trimmed V and J ends, which lost 6 bases and 1 base, there was a span of 10 bases. CDR1 and CDR2 (germline): MNHEY, SVGAGI. The CDR3 nucleotides read TGTGCCAGCAGGGGGCGGGAATCCTACGAGCAGTACTTC. Translating gives CASRGRESYEQYF.

This clone was detected a few times. The chain has TRBV7-2 and TRBJ1-1, with 8 bases matching TRBD1. Germline V gene sequence: CDR1 SGHTA, CDR2 FQGNSA. CDR3 length: 17 amino acids. V lost 5 bases, J lost 9 bases, and 20 bases stayed unmatched. CDR3 protein: CASSPHLQGRGRGKAFF. The CDR3 DNA is TGTGCCAGCAGCCCCCACCTTCAAGGCAGGGGGCGCGGGAAAGCTTTCTTT.

This rearrangement joins TRBV5-5 to TRBJ1-6, with TRBD1 matching 8 bases. Germline values: CDR1 SGHKS, CDR2 YYEKEE (reference sequence). V lost 2 bases, J lost 7 bases, and 11 bases stayed unmatched. The CDR3 covers 17 residues. The CDR3 DNA sequence: TGTGCCAGCAGCTTAAAAGGGACAGGCTTTCAAAATTCACCCCTCCACTTT. Translating gives CASSLKGTGFQNSPLHF.

The DNA of the CDR3 is TGCGCCAGTGGAACCGGGACTAGCGGTCCCACAGATACGCAGTATTTT. Translation gives CASGTGTSGPTDTQYF. The rearrangement joins TRBV10-1 to TRBJ2-3; 11 bases match TRBD2. Unmatched junction bases numbered 10, after V lost 9 bases and J lost 2 bases. The CDR3 has 16 residues. Germline CDR1 and CDR2: WNHNN and SYGVQD (reference sequence).

The CDR3 protein is CASSLRSHGDNEQFF. CDR3 in DNA: TGTGCCAGCAGCTTAAGGTCCCACGGGGACAATGAGCAGTTCTTC. The rearrangement links TRBV7-3 to TRBJ2-1; D perhaps matches TRBD2 (5 bases). Looked up from germline, CDR1 is SGHTA and CDR2 is FQGTGA. V lost 1 base to trimming and J lost 5 bases, with 12 bases between them. The CDR3 has 15 residues.

The rearrangement links TRBV5-1 to TRBJ1-1; perhaps TRBD1 as D (6 bases). Trimming took off 4 bases at V and 4 bases at J, with 14 bases between the two ends. CDR1 is SGHRS and CDR2 is YFSETQ in the germline V gene. The CDR3 sequence is 14 residues long. The CDR3 nucleotides read TGCGCCAGCAGCCCAAAGGGGGATGGCACTGAAGCTTTCTTT. As protein: CASSPKGDGTEAFF.

This chain uses TRBV6-5 with TRBJ1-2; 8 bases match TRBD1. This CDR3 is built from 13 residues. Germline loops: CDR1 MNHEY, CDR2 SVGAGI. Trimming at V came to 7 bases and at J to 8 bases, leaving 9 bases not matched to a gene. The CDR3 region has the DNA TGTGCCAGCATCCCGGACAGGGTAGGCGGCTACACCTTC. Translation gives CASIPDRVGGYTF.

V usage is TRBV12-5 and J usage is TRBJ2-2; tentative D call: TRBD2 (6 bases). V shed 4 bases and J shed 0 bases, with 9 bases lying between them. The CDR3 has 15 residues. CDR1 LGHNT and CDR2 FRNRAP come from the germline V gene. CDR3 sequence: CASGSGLANTGELFF. As DNA, the CDR3 is TGTGCTAGTGGTTCGGGACTCGCGAACACCGGGGAGCTGTTTTTT.

DNA for the CDR3: TGTGCCAGCAGCCCCCGCCTGAGGACAGGGTCCCGGGATGGCTACACCTTC. Translated, it gives CASSPRLRTGSRDGYTF. J is TRBJ1-2 and V is TRBV3-1 (or the pseudogene TRBV3-2), with 8 bases matching TRBD1. From germline, CDR1 is LGHDT and CDR2 YNNKEL (reference sequence). CDR3 length equals 17 residues. The junction had 16 bases not matched to a gene; V was cut back by 4 bases and J by 6 bases.

V gene TRBV7-9 combines with J gene TRBJ1-1; D is undetermined. V lost 5 bases, J lost 1 base, and 8 bases lay in between. Germline V gene lookup returns CDR1 SEHNR and CDR2 FQNEAQ (reference sequence). CDR3 length: 13 amino acids. The CDR3 spells CASSPSGNTEAFF. CDR3 nucleotide sequence: TGTGCCAGCAGCCCTTCGGGGAACACTGAAGCTTTCTTT.

The V and J genes are TRBV7-8 and TRBJ1-5; D remains ambiguous. Germline V CDR1 and CDR2: SGHVS, FQNEAQ. V was clipped by 5 bases and J by 0 bases, with 8 bases between them. The CDR3 has 14 amino acids. Here the CDR3 reads CASSPINSNQPQHF. Written as DNA, the CDR3 is TGTGCCAGCAGCCCCATCAATAGCAATCAGCCCCAGCATTTT.

This chain connects TRBV7-2 to TRBJ2-7; no clear D. The CDR3 consists of 13 residues. Germline V lookup: CDR1 SGHTA, CDR2 FQGNSA. V was pared by 1 base and J by 3 bases, with 7 bases between. The CDR3 reads CASSLGALYEQYF. The DNA for the CDR3 is TGTGCCAGCAGCTTAGGGGCGCTCTACGAGCAGTACTTC.

J is TRBJ2-5 and V is TRBV12-3 or TRBV12-4; 7 nucleotides align to TRBD1. This CDR3 spans 13 amino acids. V shed 6 bases, J shed 5 bases, and the junction held 6 bases outside the gene matches. The CDR3 here is CASRIQGYETQYF. The CDR3 coding sequence is TGTGCCAGCAGGATACAGGGGTACGAGACCCAGTACTTC.

In this sample, this clone turned up once. The V gene is TRBV15, the J gene TRBJ1-6; D unclear. Trimming took off 0 bases at V and 10 bases at J, with 16 bases between the two ends. Germline CDR1 and CDR2: LNHNV and YYDKDF (reference sequence). The length of the CDR3 is 16 residues. CDR3 sequence reads: CATSRERSPAPSPLHF. CDR3 bases: TGTGCCACCAGCAGAGAGAGGAGCCCAGCCCCCTCACCCCTCCACTTT.

This chain links TRBV10-3 with TRBJ1-2; unclear D gene. CDR1 is ENHRY, CDR2 SYGVKD, per germline. V lost 8 bases, J lost 1 base, and 11 bases lay in between. The CDR3 contains 13 residues. CDR3 sequence (DNA): TGTGCCATCCAGGACTCTCATAACTATGGCTACACCTTC. This translates into CAIQDSHNYGYTF.

The chain recombines TRBV2 with TRBJ2-5; 12 positions agree with TRBD2. In germline, CDR1 is SNHLY, CDR2 FYNNEI. CDR3 length: 15 residues. Losses at the gene ends were 0 bases for V and 5 bases for J; bases not matched to a gene: 1. The CDR3 reads CASSEAGTSGETQYF. The CDR3 DNA sequence: TGTGCCAGCAGTGAAGCAGGGACTAGCGGGGAGACCCAGTACTTC. Full variable domain (remainder filled in from reference TRBV2 and TRBJ2-5): EPEVTQTPSHQVTQMGQEVILRCVPISNHLYFYWYRQILGQKVEFLVSFYNNEISEKSEIFDDQFSVERPDGSNFTLKIRSTKLEDSAMYFCASSEAGTSGETQYFGPGTRLLVL.

The chain recombines TRBV30 with TRBJ1-5, with 7 bases aligning to TRBD1. CDR3 length: 15 residues. The J segment lost 4 bases and the V segment lost 2 bases, leaving 8 bases of the junction unmatched. Germline V lookup: CDR1 GTSNPN, CDR2 SVGIG (reference sequence). CDR3 region: CAWSLRGGQNQPQHF. Written as DNA, the CDR3 is TGTGCCTGGAGTTTAAGAGGGGGCCAGAATCAGCCCCAGCATTTT.

The chain employs TRBV12-3 or TRBV12-4 and TRBJ1-1, with D unresolved. V shed 3 bases and J shed 6 bases, with 8 bases lying between them. The CDR3 has 12 amino acids. The CDR3 DNA reads as TGTGCCAGCAGTTTGCGTCCCCCTGAAGCTTTCTTT. Protein: CASSLRPPEAFF.

The chain combines TRBV5-8 with TRBJ1-1, with D maybe TRBD1 (5 bases). Germline V gives CDR1 SGHTS, CDR2 YDEGEE. Trimming pared 2 bases from V and 6 bases from J, leaving 11 bases between. This CDR3 has 13 amino acids. CDR3 nucleotides: TGTGCCAGCAGCTTCAACCGGGGGGCTGAAGCTTTCTTT. Protein: CASSFNRGAEAFF.

This chain joins TRBV7-2 and TRBJ1-2, with 7 bases identical to TRBD1. V lost 5 bases, J lost 5 bases, and 8 bases stayed unmatched. Germline V gene sequence: CDR1 SGHTA, CDR2 FQGNSA. CDR3 length: 14 amino acids. CDR3 nucleotide sequence: TGTGCCAGCAGCCCTAGACAGGGTCATTATGGCTACACCTTC. Protein: CASSPRQGHYGYTF.

The chain couples TRBV19 to TRBJ1-1; no definite D call. Germline values: CDR1 LNHDA, CDR2 SQIVND (reference sequence). The V end was cut by 5 bases, the J end by 2 bases, with 9 bases between. This CDR3 comprises 13 residues. The CDR3 sequence is CASSVQVNTEAFF. The CDR3 DNA follows: TGTGCCAGTAGTGTCCAGGTAAACACTGAAGCTTTCTTT.

The chain recombines TRBV6-5 with TRBJ2-5; D remains unclear. Germline V lookup: CDR1 MNHEY, CDR2 SVGAGI. This CDR3 comprises 12 residues. Trimming cost V 7 bases and J 4 bases, with 10 bases left between them. Here the CDR3 reads CASTRVGETQYF. CDR3 sequence (DNA): TGTGCCAGCACCCGGGTCGGAGAGACCCAGTACTTC.

This clone was seen only once. The chain is built from TRBV5-1 and TRBJ1-4, with D hard to call. V lost 0 bases and J lost 5, with 17 bases in between. Germline values: CDR1 SGHRS, CDR2 YFSETQ. The CDR3 extends over 17 amino acids. CDR3 residues: CASSLGPPAGGNEKLFF. The CDR3 nucleotides are TGCGCCAGCAGCTTGGGGCCCCCAGCGGGAGGAAATGAAAAACTGTTTTTT.